The 9 T cell receptor beta chains listed next were all sequenced from one sample in a study of tumor-infiltrating lymphocytes in primary liver carcinoma. TCR beta cDNA was prepared out of roughly 500 ng total RNA by means of a constant-region primer. Libraries covering TCR beta were generated through three nested multiplex PCR rounds (using a slightly modified ARM-PCR). Researchers ran the first two PCR rounds for approximately 10 cycles each with TRBV1-TRBV30 forward primers and a C-beta reverse primer. TCRdb used MiXCR to reprocess the multiplex PCR reads, holding one entry per CDR3 protein. Counted here are 150,000 to 200,000 distinct CDR3 sequences, over 80% occurring once; the ten biggest clones make up 15% to 20%. From unsorted bulk tissue weighing roughly 17-32 mg, DNA and RNA were co-extracted. The sequenced material came from tumor tissue from primary liver carcinoma. The receptors stem from a man aged 40-49 years with primary liver carcinoma and hepatitis B virus infection.

The rearrangement joins TRBV4-2 to TRBJ2-5; TRBD1 aligns across 10 bases. The CDR3 covers 16 residues. The germline V gene has CDR1 LGHNA and CDR2 YNFKEQ. CDR3 amino acids: CVISQDGTGAQETQYF. The CDR3, as DNA: TGTGTCATCAGCCAAGACGGGACAGGGGCCCAAGAGACCCAGTACTTC.

On this clonotype: The junction differs from germline at one of its ends, possibly a read error. The chain uses TRBV6-1 and TRBJ2-1, with 12 nucleotides matching TRBD2. Germline V gene sequence: CDR1 MNHNS, CDR2 SASEGT. The CDR3 extends over 15 amino acids. The CDR3 DNA follows: TGTGCCAGCAGAGACAGACTAGCGGGAGCCAATAAGCAGTCCTTC. This encodes CASRDRLAGANKQSF.

This clonotype appeared once. The junction and the germline gene differ at one end; a read error may be behind it. The chain joins TRBV29-1 to TRBJ2-5, with 14 bases lining up with TRBD2. The CDR3 runs to 16 residues. In germline, CDR1 is SQVTM, CDR2 ANQGSEA. The CDR3 DNA sequence: TGCAGCGTCTACACGACTCCGGGACTAGCGGGAGAGAACCAGTACTTC. Residues: CSVYTTPGLAGENQYF.

This chain links TRBV11-3 with TRBJ2-1, with D unresolved. The better agreement between TRBJ2-4 and the DNA end casts doubt on the J call. CDR3 size: 12 residues. Germline values: CDR1 SGHNT, CDR2 YENEEA. The DNA for the CDR3 is TGTGCCACCACCTTAAATGCCAATGATCAGTACTTC. This codes for CATTLNANDQYF.

In the case of this clonotype: A much larger clone differs by one base, so this may be a read error. This chain links TRBV7-9 with TRBJ2-1; 13 bases are shared with TRBD2. Germline V gene lookup returns CDR1 SEHNR and CDR2 FQNEAQ (reference sequence). The trim removed 10 bases at V and 9 bases at J, leaving 12 bases unmatched. This CDR3 has 15 amino acids. The CDR3 DNA reads as TGTGCCATCAGGAGGACTAGCGGGAGTGGCTTTGAGCAGTTCTTC. Its protein is CAIRRTSGSGFEQFF.

Notes on this clonotype: At one end, the junction sequence differs from germline, possibly due to a read error. The rearrangement uses TRBV29-1 and TRBJ2-5, with 7 nucleotides matching TRBD2. CDR3 length equals 15 residues. The germline gives CDR1 SQVTM, CDR2 ANQGSEA. The CDR3 spells CSVEGPGRLHETQYF. The DNA for the CDR3 is TGCAGTGTTGAGGGACCCGGGAGGCTCCATGAGACCCAGTACTTC.

With regard to this clonotype: A read error may produce the germline difference seen at one junction end. The V gene is TRBV29-1, the J gene TRBJ2-1; D perhaps matches TRBD2 (6 bases). The CDR3 loop spans 13 amino acids. The V gene's germline CDR1 is SQVTM and CDR2 ANQGSEA. The CDR3 bases are TGTAGCGTTGAAAGCGTAGGGCGGGGTGAGCAGTTCTTC. It encodes CSVESVGRGEQFF.

The V call is TRBV4-2, the J call TRBJ2-7; D uncertain. This CDR3 spans 12 amino acids. Germline V gene lookup returns CDR1 LGHNA and CDR2 YNFKEQ. The CDR3 loop is CVSSEDRNEQYF. The CDR3 DNA is TGTGTTAGCAGCGAAGATCGGAACGAGCAGTACTTC.

Points on this clonotype: A much larger clone is a single base away; this may be a read error. This sequence joins TRBV5-1 and TRBJ2-3; 9 bases map to TRBD2. The CDR3 has 15 amino acids. With 9 bases clipped from V and 2 bases from J, the junction kept 10 bases outside the gene matches. Germline V gene sequence: CDR1 SGHRS, CDR2 YFSETQ. The DNA for the CDR3 is TGCGCCAATCTACTTTCTAGCGGGGTCACAGATACGCAGTATTTT. It encodes CANLLSSGVTDTQYF.